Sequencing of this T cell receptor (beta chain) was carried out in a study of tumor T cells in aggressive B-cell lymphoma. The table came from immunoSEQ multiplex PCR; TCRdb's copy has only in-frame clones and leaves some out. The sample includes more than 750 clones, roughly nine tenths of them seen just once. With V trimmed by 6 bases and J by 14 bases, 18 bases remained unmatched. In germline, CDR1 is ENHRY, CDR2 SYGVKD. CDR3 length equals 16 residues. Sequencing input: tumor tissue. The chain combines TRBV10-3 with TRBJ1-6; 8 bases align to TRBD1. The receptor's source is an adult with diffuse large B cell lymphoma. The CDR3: CAIREGTGSENKALHF. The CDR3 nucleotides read TGTGCCATCAGAGAGGGGACAGGCAGTGAAAATAAGGCCCTCCACTTT.